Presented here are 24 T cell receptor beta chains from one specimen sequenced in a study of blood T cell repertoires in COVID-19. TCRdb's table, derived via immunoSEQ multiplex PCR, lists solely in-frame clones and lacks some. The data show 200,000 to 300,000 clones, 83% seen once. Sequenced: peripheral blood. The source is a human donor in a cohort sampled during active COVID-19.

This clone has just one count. The CDR3 coding sequence is TGTGCCACCGGCGAGGGGTCAGGGGGCATAAGAAATCAGCCCCAGCATTTT. Translated, it gives CATGEGSGGIRNQPQHF. The chain is built from TRBV24-1 and TRBJ1-5; TRBD1 agrees at 8 bases. Germline assignment: CDR1 KGHDR and CDR2 SFDVKD. Losses at the gene ends were 9 bases for V and 4 bases for J; bases not matched to a gene: 16. The CDR3 spans 17 residues.

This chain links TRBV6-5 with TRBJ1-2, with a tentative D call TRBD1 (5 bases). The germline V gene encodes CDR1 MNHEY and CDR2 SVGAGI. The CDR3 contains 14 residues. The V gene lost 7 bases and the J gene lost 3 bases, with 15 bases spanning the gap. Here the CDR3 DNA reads TGTGCCAGCACCATAGGTGGGGGGGACTATGGCTACACCTTC. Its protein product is CASTIGGGDYGYTF.

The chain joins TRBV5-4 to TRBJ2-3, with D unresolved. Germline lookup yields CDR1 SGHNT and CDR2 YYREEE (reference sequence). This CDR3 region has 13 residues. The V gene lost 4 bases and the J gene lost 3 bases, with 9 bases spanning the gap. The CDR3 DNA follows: TGTGCCAGCAGCCAGGCTCTAACAGATACGCAGTATTTT. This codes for CASSQALTDTQYF.

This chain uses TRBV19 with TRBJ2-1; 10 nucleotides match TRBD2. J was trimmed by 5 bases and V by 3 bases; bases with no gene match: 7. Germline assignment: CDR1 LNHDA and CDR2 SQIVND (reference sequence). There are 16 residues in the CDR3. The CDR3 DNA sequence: TGTGCCAGTAGTATTCCGGCTAGCGGGAGTAACAATGAGCAGTTCTTC. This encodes CASSIPASGSNNEQFF.

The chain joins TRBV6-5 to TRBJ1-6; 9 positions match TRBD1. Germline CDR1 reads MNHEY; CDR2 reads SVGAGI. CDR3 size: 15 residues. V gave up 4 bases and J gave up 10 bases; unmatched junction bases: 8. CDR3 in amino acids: CASSLAGTGKSPLHF. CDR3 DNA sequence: TGTGCCAGCAGTTTAGCCGGGACAGGGAAATCACCCCTCCACTTT.

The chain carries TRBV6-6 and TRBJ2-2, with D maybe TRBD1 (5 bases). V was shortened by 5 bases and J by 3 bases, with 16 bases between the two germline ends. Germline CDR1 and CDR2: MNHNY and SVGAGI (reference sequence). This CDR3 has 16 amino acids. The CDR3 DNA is TGTGCCAGCAGTCCCCGCCGCCAGGGCCACACCGGGGAGCTGTTTTTT. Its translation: CASSPRRQGHTGELFF.

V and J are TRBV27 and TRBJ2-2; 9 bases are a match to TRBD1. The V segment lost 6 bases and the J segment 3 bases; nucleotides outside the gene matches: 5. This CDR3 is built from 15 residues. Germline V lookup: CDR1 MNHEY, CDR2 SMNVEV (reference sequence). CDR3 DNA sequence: TGTGCCAGCAGCAGGTGGACAGGGGACACCGGGGAGCTGTTTTTT. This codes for CASSRWTGDTGELFF.

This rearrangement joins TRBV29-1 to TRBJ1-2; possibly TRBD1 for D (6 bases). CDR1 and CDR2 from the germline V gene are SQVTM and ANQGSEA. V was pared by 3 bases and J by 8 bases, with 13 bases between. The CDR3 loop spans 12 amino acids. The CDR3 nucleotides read TGCAGCGTTGACTTCGAACAGGGAGGCTACACCTTC. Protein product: CSVDFEQGGYTF. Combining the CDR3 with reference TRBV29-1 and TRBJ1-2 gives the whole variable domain SAVISQKPSRDICQRGTSLTIQCQVDSQVTMMFWYRQQPGQSLTLIATANQGSEATYESGFVIDKFPISRPNLTFSTLTVSNMSPEDSSIYLCSVDFEQGGYTFGSGTRLTVV.

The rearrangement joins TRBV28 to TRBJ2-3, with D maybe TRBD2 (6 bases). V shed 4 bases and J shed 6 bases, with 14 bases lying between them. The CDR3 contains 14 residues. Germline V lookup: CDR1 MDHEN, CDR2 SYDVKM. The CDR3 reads CASSSGLFRDTQYF. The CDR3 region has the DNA TGTGCCAGCAGTTCGGGACTCTTTCGGGATACGCAGTATTTT.

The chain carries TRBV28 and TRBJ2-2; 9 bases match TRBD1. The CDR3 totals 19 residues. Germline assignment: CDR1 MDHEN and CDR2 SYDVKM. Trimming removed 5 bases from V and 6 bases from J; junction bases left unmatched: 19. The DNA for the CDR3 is TGTGCCAGCAGTCCCTTTTGGACAGGGGCTAGGGATGATGCCGGGGAGCTGTTTTTT. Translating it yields CASSPFWTGARDDAGELFF. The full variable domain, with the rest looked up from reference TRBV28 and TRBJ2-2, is DVKVTQSSRYLVKRTGEKVFLECVQDMDHENMFWYRQDPGLGLRLIYFSYDVKMKEKGDIPEGYSVSREKKERFSLILESASTNQTSMYLCASSPFWTGARDDAGELFFGEGSRLTVL.

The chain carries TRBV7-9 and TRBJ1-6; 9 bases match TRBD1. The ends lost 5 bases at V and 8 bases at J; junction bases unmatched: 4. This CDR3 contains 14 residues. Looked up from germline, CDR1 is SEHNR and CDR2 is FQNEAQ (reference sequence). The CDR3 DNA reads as TGTGCCAGCAGCGCCCGGACAGGGGATTCACCCCTCCACTTT. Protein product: CASSARTGDSPLHF.

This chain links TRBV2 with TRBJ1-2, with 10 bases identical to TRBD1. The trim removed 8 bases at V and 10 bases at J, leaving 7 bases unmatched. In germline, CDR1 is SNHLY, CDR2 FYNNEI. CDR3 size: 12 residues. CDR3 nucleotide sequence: TGTGCCAGCGGGGGACAGGGGTTCGTCTACACCTTC. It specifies CASGGQGFVYTF.

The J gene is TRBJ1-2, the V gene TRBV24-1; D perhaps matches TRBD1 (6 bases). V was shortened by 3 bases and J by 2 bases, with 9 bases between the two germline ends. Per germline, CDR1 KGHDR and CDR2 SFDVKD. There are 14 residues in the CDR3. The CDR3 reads CATSDNTGNYGYTF. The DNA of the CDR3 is TGTGCCACCAGTGATAATACAGGGAACTATGGCTACACCTTC.

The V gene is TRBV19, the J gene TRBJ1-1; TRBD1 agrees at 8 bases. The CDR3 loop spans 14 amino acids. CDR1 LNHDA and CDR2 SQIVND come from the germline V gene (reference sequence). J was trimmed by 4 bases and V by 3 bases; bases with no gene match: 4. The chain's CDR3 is CASSIPDRGTEAFF. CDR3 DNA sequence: TGTGCCAGTAGTATCCCAGACAGGGGCACTGAAGCTTTCTTT. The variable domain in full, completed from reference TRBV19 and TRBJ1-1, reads DGGITQSPKYLFRKEGQNVTLSCEQNLNHDAMYWYRQDPGQGLRLIYYSQIVNDFQKGDIAEGYSVSREKKESFPLTVTSAQKNPTAFYLCASSIPDRGTEAFFGQGTRLTVV.

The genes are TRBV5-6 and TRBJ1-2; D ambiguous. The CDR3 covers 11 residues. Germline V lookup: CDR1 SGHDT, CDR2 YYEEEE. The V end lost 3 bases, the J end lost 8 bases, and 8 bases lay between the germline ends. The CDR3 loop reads CASSSPSGYTF. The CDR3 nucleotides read TGTGCCAGCAGCTCCCCGTCCGGCTACACCTTC.

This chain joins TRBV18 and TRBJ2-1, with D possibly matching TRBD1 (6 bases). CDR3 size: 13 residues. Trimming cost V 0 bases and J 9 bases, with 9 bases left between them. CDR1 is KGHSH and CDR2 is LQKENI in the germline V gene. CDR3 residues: CASSPPSRGEQFF. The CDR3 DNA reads TGTGCCAGCTCACCACCAAGCAGGGGTGAGCAGTTCTTC. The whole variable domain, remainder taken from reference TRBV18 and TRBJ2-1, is NAGVMQNPRHLVRRRGQEARLRCSPMKGHSHVYWYRQLPEEGLKFMVYLQKENIIDESGMPKERFSAEFPKEGPSILRIQQVVRGDSAAYFCASSPPSRGEQFFGPGTRLTVL.

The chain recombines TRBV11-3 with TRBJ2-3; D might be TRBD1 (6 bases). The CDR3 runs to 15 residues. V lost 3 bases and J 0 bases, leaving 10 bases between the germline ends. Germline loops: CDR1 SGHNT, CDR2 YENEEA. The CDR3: CASSLGAASTDTQYF. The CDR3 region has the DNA TGTGCCAGCAGCTTGGGGGCAGCTAGCACAGATACGCAGTATTTT. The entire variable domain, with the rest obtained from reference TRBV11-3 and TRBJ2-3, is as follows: EAGVVQSPRYKIIEKKQPVAFWCNPISGHNTLYWYLQNLGQGPELLIRYENEEAVDDSQLPKDRFSAERLKGVDSTLKIQPAELGDSAVYLCASSLGAASTDTQYFGPGTRLTVL.

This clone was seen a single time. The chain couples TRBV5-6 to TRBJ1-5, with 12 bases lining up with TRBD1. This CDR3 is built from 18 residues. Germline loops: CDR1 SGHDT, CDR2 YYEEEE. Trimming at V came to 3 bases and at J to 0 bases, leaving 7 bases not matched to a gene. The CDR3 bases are TGTGCCAGCAGCTCCGGGACAGGGGGCCTGTATAGCAATCAGCCCCAGCATTTT. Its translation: CASSSGTGGLYSNQPQHF.

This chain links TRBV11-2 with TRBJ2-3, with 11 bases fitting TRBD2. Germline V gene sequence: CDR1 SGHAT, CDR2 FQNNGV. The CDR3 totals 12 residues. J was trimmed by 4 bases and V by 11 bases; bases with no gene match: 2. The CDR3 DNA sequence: TGTGCCCTAGCGGGGGGTTCAGATACGCAGTATTTT. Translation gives CALAGGSDTQYF.

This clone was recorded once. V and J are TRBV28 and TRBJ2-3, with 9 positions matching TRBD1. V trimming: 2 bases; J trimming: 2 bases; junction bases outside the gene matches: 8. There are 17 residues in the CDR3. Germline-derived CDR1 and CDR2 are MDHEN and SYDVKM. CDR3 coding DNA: TGTGCCAGCAGTTTAAAACACAGGGGGCCCACCACAGATACGCAGTATTTT. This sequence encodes CASSLKHRGPTTDTQYF.

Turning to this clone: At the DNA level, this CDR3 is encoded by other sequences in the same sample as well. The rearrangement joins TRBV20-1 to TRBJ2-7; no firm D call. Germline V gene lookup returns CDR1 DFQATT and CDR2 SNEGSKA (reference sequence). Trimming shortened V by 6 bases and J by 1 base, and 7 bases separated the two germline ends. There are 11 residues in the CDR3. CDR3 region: CSAPTSYEQYF. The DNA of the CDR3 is TGCAGTGCCCCTACTTCCTACGAGCAGTACTTC.

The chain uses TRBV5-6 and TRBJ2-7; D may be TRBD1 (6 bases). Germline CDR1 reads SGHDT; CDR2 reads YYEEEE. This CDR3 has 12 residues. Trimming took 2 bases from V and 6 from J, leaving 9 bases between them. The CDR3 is CASSLSGAEQYF. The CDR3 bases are TGTGCCAGCAGCTTATCAGGGGCCGAGCAGTACTTC.

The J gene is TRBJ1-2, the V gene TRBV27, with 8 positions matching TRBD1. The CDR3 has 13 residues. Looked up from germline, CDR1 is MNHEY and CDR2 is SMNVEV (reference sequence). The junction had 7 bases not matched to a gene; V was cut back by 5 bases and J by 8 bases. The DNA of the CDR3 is TGTGCCAGCAGTAACGGACAGGGTATCGGCTACACCTTC. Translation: CASSNGQGIGYTF.

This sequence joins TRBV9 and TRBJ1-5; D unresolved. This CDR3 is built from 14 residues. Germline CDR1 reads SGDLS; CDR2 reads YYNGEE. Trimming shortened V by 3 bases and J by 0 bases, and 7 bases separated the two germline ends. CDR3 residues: CASSGGNSNQPQHF. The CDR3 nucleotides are TGTGCCAGCAGCGGAGGGAATAGCAATCAGCCCCAGCATTTT.